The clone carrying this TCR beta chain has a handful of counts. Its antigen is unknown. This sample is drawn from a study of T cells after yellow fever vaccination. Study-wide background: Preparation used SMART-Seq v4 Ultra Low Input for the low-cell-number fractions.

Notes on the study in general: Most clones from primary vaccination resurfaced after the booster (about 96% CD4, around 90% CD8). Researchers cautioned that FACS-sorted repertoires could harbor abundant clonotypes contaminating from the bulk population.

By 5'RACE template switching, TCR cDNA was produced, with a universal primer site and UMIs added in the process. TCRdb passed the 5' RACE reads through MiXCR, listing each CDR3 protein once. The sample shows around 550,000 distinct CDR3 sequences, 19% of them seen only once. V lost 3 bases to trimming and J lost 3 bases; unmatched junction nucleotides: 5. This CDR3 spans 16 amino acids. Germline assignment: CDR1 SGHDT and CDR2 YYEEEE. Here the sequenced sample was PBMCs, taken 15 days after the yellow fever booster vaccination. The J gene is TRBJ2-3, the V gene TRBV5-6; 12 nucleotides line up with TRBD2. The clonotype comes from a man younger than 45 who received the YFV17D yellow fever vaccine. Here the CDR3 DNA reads TGTGCCAGCAGCTGGGGACTAGCGGGTAGAACAGATACGCAGTATTTT. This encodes CASSWGLAGRTDTQYF.